The 28 T cell receptor beta chains below come from one sample, sequenced in a study of blood T cell repertoires in COVID-19 (dated by TCRdb to the early 2020s). Library method: the immunoSEQ multiplex PCR assay. TCRdb took over this immuneACCESS table, retaining in-frame rearrangements with V and J assigned. Such tables are incomplete; in checked studies, under half of the missing clones stem from an unresolved V gene, and the remainder is unexplained. The sample yields 300,000 to 350,000 clones; roughly 85% were counted once. The ten largest clones represent approximately 4% of the sample. The sequenced material came from PBMCs or T cells enriched from blood (not recorded which). Receptors originate from a woman aged 40 to 49 with acute COVID-19.

The chain employs TRBV6-5 and TRBJ1-1; D ambiguous. CDR1 is MNHEY and CDR2 is SVGAGI in the germline V gene. V shed 5 bases and J shed 5 bases, with 12 bases lying between them. This CDR3 has 13 residues. The CDR3 region has the DNA TGTGCCAGCAGTCGACGGGTCAATACTGAAGCTTTCTTT. Its protein is CASSRRVNTEAFF.

J is TRBJ1-1 and V is TRBV29-1; D gene ambiguous. CDR3 size: 14 residues. CDR1 SQVTM and CDR2 ANQGSEA come from the germline V gene. V gave up 4 bases and J gave up 0 bases, with 12 bases separating them. CDR3 region: CSVAGRFMNTEAFF. For the CDR3, the DNA is TGCAGCGTTGCGGGTCGATTCATGAACACTGAAGCTTTCTTT.

The chain joins TRBV3-1 (or the pseudogene TRBV3-2) to TRBJ1-6, with D maybe TRBD1 (5 bases). Germline-derived CDR1 and CDR2 are LGHDT and YNNKEL (reference sequence). V was clipped by 5 bases and J by 0 bases, with 14 bases between them. The CDR3 is 17 amino acids. The CDR3 reads CASSSSTASSYNSPLHF. The CDR3 DNA follows: TGTGCCAGCAGCTCCTCGACAGCAAGCTCCTATAATTCACCCCTCCACTTT.

The gene calls are TRBV18 and TRBJ1-1; TRBD1 is a possible D gene (5 bases). Germline V CDR1 and CDR2: KGHSH, LQKENI. With 3 bases removed from V and 1 base from J, the gap between germline ends came to 12 bases. CDR3 length: 15 amino acids. CDR3 sequence (DNA): TGTGCCAGCTCACCGCCGCGGGGGAAGAACACTGAAGCTTTCTTT. Translated: CASSPPRGKNTEAFF.

CDR3 bases: TGTGCCAGCAGCGTAGGCCTAGCGGGAAAGTACCAAGAGACCCAGTACTTC. Protein: CASSVGLAGKYQETQYF. V is TRBV9 and J is TRBJ2-5; TRBD2 matches at 9 bases. Germline lookup yields CDR1 SGDLS and CDR2 YYNGEE. This CDR3 is built from 17 residues. With V trimmed by 0 bases and J by 0 bases, 6 bases remained unmatched.

The chain joins TRBV5-1 to TRBJ1-1; D possibly corresponds to TRBD1 (5 bases). The CDR3 loop spans 15 amino acids. The ends were cut back, 1 base at V and 4 bases at J, with 14 bases in the middle. CDR1 is SGHRS and CDR2 is YFSETQ in the germline V gene. CDR3 sequence: CASSLSGKGVTEAFF. CDR3 DNA sequence: TGCGCCAGCAGCTTGTCAGGGAAGGGTGTCACTGAAGCTTTCTTT.

This clone was seen a few times. The chain is built from TRBV6-5 and TRBJ2-3, with D possibly TRBD2 on 6 matching bases. The germline V gene encodes CDR1 MNHEY and CDR2 SVGAGI. The CDR3 length is 13 residues. The ends were cut back, 7 bases at V and 7 bases at J, with 15 bases in the middle. The CDR3 sequence: CASKKPGLNTQYF. Written as DNA, the CDR3 is TGTGCCAGCAAAAAGCCGGGACTTAATACGCAGTATTTT.

The chain uses TRBV9 and TRBJ1-6; D gene uncertain. Trimming took 4 bases from V and 0 from J, leaving 14 bases between them. Germline values: CDR1 SGDLS, CDR2 YYNGEE. The length of the CDR3 is 17 residues. CDR3 sequence: CASSTPDGSSYNSPLHF. CDR3 coding DNA: TGTGCCAGCAGCACTCCGGACGGGAGCTCCTATAATTCACCCCTCCACTTT.

The chain carries TRBV6-5 and TRBJ1-2; TRBD1 matches at 7 bases. V was clipped by 6 bases and J by 7 bases; unmatched bases: 5. Germline assignment: CDR1 MNHEY and CDR2 SVGAGI. There are 12 residues in the CDR3. The CDR3 coding sequence is TGTGCCAGCAGACCGACAGGGACTGGCTACACCTTC. Residues: CASRPTGTGYTF.

The J gene is TRBJ1-1, the V gene TRBV11-2, with a possible D match to TRBD1 (5 bases). V was cut by 5 bases and J by 0 bases, with 13 bases left in between. The CDR3 covers 15 residues. The germline gives CDR1 SGHAT, CDR2 FQNNGV. CDR3 region: CASSKRQTMNTEAFF. Written as DNA, the CDR3 is TGTGCCAGCAGCAAGAGACAGACCATGAACACTGAAGCTTTCTTT.

This chain joins TRBV15 and TRBJ1-2, with D uncertain. Per the germline V gene, CDR1 is LNHNV and CDR2 is YYDKDF (reference sequence). Trimming took off 0 bases at V and 8 bases at J, with 7 bases between the two ends. CDR3 length: 12 amino acids. The DNA for the CDR3 is TGTGCCACCAGCAGAGATCGAGTGGGCTACACCTTC. It encodes CATSRDRVGYTF.

This clone was found once. The chain has TRBV6-5 and TRBJ2-1; TRBD2 matches at 8 bases. The V gene's germline CDR1 is MNHEY and CDR2 SVGAGI. J was trimmed by 4 bases and V by 6 bases; bases with no gene match: 5. This CDR3 contains 14 residues. The CDR3 protein is CASRGLERYNEQFF. For the CDR3, the DNA is TGTGCCAGCAGGGGACTAGAACGATACAATGAGCAGTTCTTC.

This rearrangement joins TRBV9 to TRBJ2-7; 7 bases map to TRBD1. Germline V gene lookup returns CDR1 SGDLS and CDR2 YYNGEE. This CDR3 comprises 13 residues. Trimming cost V 4 bases and J 3 bases; bases outside gene matches: 4. The CDR3: CASSLRDSYEQYF. Written as DNA, the CDR3 is TGTGCCAGCAGCCTCCGGGACAGCTACGAGCAGTACTTC.

J is TRBJ1-2 and V is TRBV6-2 or TRBV6-3; TRBD1 is a possible D gene (6 bases). The CDR3 runs to 14 residues. The V end lost 4 bases, the J end lost 4 bases, and 13 bases lay between the germline ends. From germline, CDR1 is MNHEY and CDR2 SVGEGT. The CDR3 loop reads CASSSAGQSYGYTF. The CDR3 DNA reads as TGTGCCAGCAGTTCCGCCGGACAGAGCTATGGCTACACCTTC.

This clone appeared a single time. CDR3 nucleotides: TGTGCCAGCAGCCAAGGGGGAGGGACCTACAATGAGCAGTTCTTC. This sequence encodes CASSQGGGTYNEQFF. The chain is built from TRBV3-1 (or the pseudogene TRBV3-2) and TRBJ2-1; 7 nucleotides agree with TRBD2. The CDR3 covers 15 residues. The junction had 2 bases not matched to a gene; V was cut back by 1 base and J by 2 bases. Germline loops: CDR1 LGHDT, CDR2 YNNKEL (reference sequence).

The genes are TRBV4-3 and TRBJ1-5, with 9 bases aligning to TRBD1. CDR1 and CDR2 (germline): LGHNA, YSLEER. This CDR3 contains 14 residues. Germline trimming cut 4 bases from V and 5 bases from J; bases unmatched to any gene: 3. In nucleotides, the CDR3 is TGCGCCAGCAGCCCAACAGGGGGCGATCAGCCCCAGCATTTT. This encodes CASSPTGGDQPQHF.

The rearrangement joins TRBV19 to TRBJ1-1; 8 nucleotides agree with TRBD1. This CDR3 contains 14 residues. Germline CDR1 LNHDA, CDR2 SQIVND (reference sequence). The trim removed 7 bases at V and 2 bases at J, leaving 6 bases unmatched. CDR3: CASKMGQANTEAFF. DNA for the CDR3: TGTGCCAGTAAGATGGGACAGGCTAACACTGAAGCTTTCTTT. Full variable domain (outside the CDR3, taken from reference TRBV19 and TRBJ1-1): DGGITQSPKYLFRKEGQNVTLSCEQNLNHDAMYWYRQDPGQGLRLIYYSQIVNDFQKGDIAEGYSVSREKKESFPLTVTSAQKNPTAFYLCASKMGQANTEAFFGQGTRLTVV.

This chain links TRBV7-2 with TRBJ1-1, with a tentative D call TRBD1 (5 bases). The CDR3 spans 12 residues. Per the germline V gene, CDR1 is SGHTA and CDR2 is FQGNSA. The V end lost 0 bases, the J end lost 8 bases, and 7 bases lay between the germline ends. CDR3: CASSLAPGEAFF. The CDR3 region has the DNA TGTGCCAGCAGCTTAGCCCCAGGGGAAGCTTTCTTT.

This clone was counted a single time. This chain connects TRBV2 to TRBJ1-5, with 7 bases identical to TRBD1. The V segment lost 8 bases and the J segment 0 bases; nucleotides outside the gene matches: 16. The CDR3 loop spans 18 amino acids. Germline V CDR1 and CDR2: SNHLY, FYNNEI. The CDR3 region has the DNA TGTGCCAGCGAACCCCCGGGACAGCCGATTTATAGCAATCAGCCCCAGCATTTT. The encoded protein is CASEPPGQPIYSNQPQHF.

This chain links TRBV4-1 with TRBJ2-1; TRBD2 is a possible D gene (5 bases). The V gene's germline CDR1 is MGHRA and CDR2 YSYEKL. V lost 5 bases and J 0 bases, leaving 8 bases between the germline ends. This CDR3 contains 14 residues. CDR3 loop: CASSFSVSYNEQFF. CDR3 DNA: TGCGCCAGCAGCTTTAGCGTCTCCTACAATGAGCAGTTCTTC.

This rearrangement joins TRBV27 to TRBJ1-2; 10 bases are a match to TRBD1. Germline trimming cut 5 bases from V and 6 bases from J; bases unmatched to any gene: 6. The CDR3 is 14 residues long. Per the germline V gene, CDR1 is MNHEY and CDR2 is SMNVEV (reference sequence). Here the CDR3 DNA reads TGTGCCAGCAGTACCGCCGGGACAGGGGATGGCTACACCTTC. Protein: CASSTAGTGDGYTF.

This clone was seen just once. The chain uses TRBV11-2 and TRBJ1-6; 7 bases align to TRBD1. The V segment lost 8 bases and the J segment 13 bases; nucleotides outside the gene matches: 20. CDR1 SGHAT and CDR2 FQNNGV come from the germline V gene. The CDR3 length is 16 residues. The CDR3 DNA follows: TGTGCCAGCTCTTTAATGGAGGGGGCGCCTTTTTATCCCCTCCACTTT. Its translation is CASSLMEGAPFYPLHF.

The chain uses TRBV2 and TRBJ2-1; 8 nucleotides line up with TRBD2. The V and J ends lost 9 bases and 7 bases, in that order; junction bases with no gene match: 5. Germline CDR1 and CDR2: SNHLY and FYNNEI. The CDR3 consists of 12 residues. The CDR3 DNA reads TGTGCCAGACGGGAGGGTTGGAATGAGCAGTTCTTC. Translating gives CARREGWNEQFF.

The rearrangement uses TRBV5-4 and TRBJ2-7; D is perhaps TRBD2 (6 bases). CDR3 size: 17 residues. Trimming removed 2 bases at V and 4 bases at J, with 22 bases between. The germline gives CDR1 SGHNT, CDR2 YYREEE (reference sequence). CDR3 amino acids: CASSFKIVAGSGYEQYF. The CDR3 nucleotides are TGTGCCAGCAGCTTTAAAATAGTGGCGGGGTCAGGGTACGAGCAGTACTTC.

CDR3 sequence reads: CASSQALDPYEQYF. In nucleotides, the CDR3 is TGCGCCAGCAGCCAAGCCCTAGACCCCTACGAGCAGTACTTC. The chain has TRBV4-1 and TRBJ2-7; D uncertain. Trimming shortened V by 1 base and J by 2 bases, and 9 bases separated the two germline ends. Germline assignment: CDR1 MGHRA and CDR2 YSYEKL. The CDR3 extends over 14 amino acids.

The V gene is TRBV7-8, the J gene TRBJ2-4; D is uncertain. The V gene lost 5 bases and the J gene lost 6 bases, with 8 bases spanning the gap. The CDR3 spans 12 residues. Germline CDR1 SGHVS, CDR2 FQNEAQ. The CDR3 DNA sequence: TGTGCCAGCAGCCCCCCCGGAAACATTCAGTACTTC. Translating it yields CASSPPGNIQYF.

The chain is built from TRBV21-1 and TRBJ2-1; the D call of TRBD1 is as the table states it, not checked on the DNA. TRBV21-1 is tagged as a pseudogene. This CDR3 spans 15 amino acids. CDR3 sequence: CASSPRKTGFNEQFF. CDR3 in DNA: TGTGCCAGCAGCCCCCGAAAGACAGGGTTCAATGAGCAGTTCTTC.

This sequence joins TRBV14 and TRBJ1-2; the match to TRBD1 covers 7 bases. V was clipped by 4 bases and J by 3 bases; unmatched bases: 8. The CDR3 runs 15 residues. Germline V CDR1 and CDR2: SGHDN, FVKESK. CDR3: CASSPLGGGYYGYTF. CDR3 sequence (DNA): TGTGCCAGCAGCCCCCTCGGAGGGGGCTACTATGGCTACACCTTC.